This record concerns one T cell receptor (beta chain) sequence. This specimen belongs to a study of blood T cell repertoires in COVID-19. Study information: PBMCs, B-cell-depleted T cells, or T cells were the source of the cDNA or gDNA that made up the material.

Clones were sequenced by immunoSEQ multiplex PCR, and TCRdb holds only the in-frame ones, with some missing. The table includes approximately 150,000 clones, 87% detected once. The clonotype originates from a woman in her 50s with active or convalescent COVID-19. Sequencing was carried out using peripheral blood.

This CDR3 is CASSSEVASGSYNEQFF. The CDR3 DNA reads as TGTGCCAGCAGCTCCGAGGTGGCTAGCGGGAGCTACAATGAGCAGTTCTTC. The chain couples TRBV11-2 to TRBJ2-1; 10 bases align to TRBD2. Germline V gene lookup returns CDR1 SGHAT and CDR2 FQNNGV. The ends lost 4 bases at V and 3 bases at J; junction bases unmatched: 9. This CDR3 contains 17 residues.